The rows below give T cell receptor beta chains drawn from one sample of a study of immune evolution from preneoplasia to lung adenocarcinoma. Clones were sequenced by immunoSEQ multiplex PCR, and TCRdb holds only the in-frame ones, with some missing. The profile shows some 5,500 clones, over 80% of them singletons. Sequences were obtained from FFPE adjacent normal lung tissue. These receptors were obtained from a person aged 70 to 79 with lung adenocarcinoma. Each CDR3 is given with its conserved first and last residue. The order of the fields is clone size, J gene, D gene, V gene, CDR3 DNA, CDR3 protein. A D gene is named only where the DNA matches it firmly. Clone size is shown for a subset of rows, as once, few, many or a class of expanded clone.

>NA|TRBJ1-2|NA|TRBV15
TGTGCCACCAGCAGAGAGGGGGGCAGGTCCTATGGCTACACCTTC
CATSREGGRSYGYTF
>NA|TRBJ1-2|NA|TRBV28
TGTGCCAGCAGTTTTATGTGGGCCTATGGCTACACCTTC
CASSFMWAYGYTF
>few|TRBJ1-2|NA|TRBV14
TGTGCCAGCAGCCCAACAAGGGTAAACTATGGCTACACCTTC
CASSPTRVNYGYTF
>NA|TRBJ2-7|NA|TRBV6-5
TGTGCCAGCAAGGCGGACCGATCTCCTTACGAGCAGTACTTC
CASKADRSPYEQYF
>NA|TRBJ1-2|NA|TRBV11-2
TGTGCCAGCAGCTTAGAGGGAAACTATGGCTACACCTTC
CASSLEGNYGYTF
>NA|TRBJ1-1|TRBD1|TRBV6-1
TGTGCCAGCAGACCCGGATTAAGGGGGCGCGAAGCTTTCTTT
CASRPGLRGREAFF
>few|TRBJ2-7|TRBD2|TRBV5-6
TGTGCCAGCAGCTCGATCCGGACTAGCGGGCCACGCTCCTACGAGCAGTACTTC
CASSSIRTSGPRSYEQYF
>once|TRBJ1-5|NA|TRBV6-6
TGTGCCAGCAGGGCCGGACAGCATCAGCCCCAGCATTTT
CASRAGQHQPQHF
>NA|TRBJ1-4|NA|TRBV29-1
TGCAGGGGGGACGAGAATGAAAAACTGTTTTTT
CRGDENEKLFF
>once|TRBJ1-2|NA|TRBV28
TGTGCCAGCAGTGCCTTACAGGGATATTATGGCTACACCTTC
CASSALQGYYGYTF
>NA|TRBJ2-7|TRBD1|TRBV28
TGTGCCAGCAGTTTAATTGGGACAGGGGTCTACGAGCAGTACTTC
CASSLIGTGVYEQYF
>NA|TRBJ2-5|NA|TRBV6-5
TGTGCCAGCAGTACAGGGGGGGGGTCCCAGTACTTC
CASSTGGGSQYF
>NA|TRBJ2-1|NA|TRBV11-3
TGTGCCAGCAGCTTAGAAAGTAGCTCCTACAATGAGCAGTTCTTC
CASSLESSSYNEQFF
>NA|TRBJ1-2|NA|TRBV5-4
TGTGCCAGCAGCTTGGCCATGGCAGGCCATCGTGGCTACACCTTC
CASSLAMAGHRGYTF
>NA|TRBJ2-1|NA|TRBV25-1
TGTGCCAGCAGGGAGGGCTCCTACAATGAGCAGTTCTTC
CASREGSYNEQFF
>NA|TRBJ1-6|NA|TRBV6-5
TGTGCCAGCAGGAACACGGACTATAATTCACCCCTCCACTTT
CASRNTDYNSPLHF
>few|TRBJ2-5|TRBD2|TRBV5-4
TGTGCCAGCAGCCCCCGGGGGGTGGGCCAAGAGACCCAGTACTTC
CASSPRGVGQETQYF
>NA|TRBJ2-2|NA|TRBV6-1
TGTGCCACCTTCACGCCACCAACCGGGGAGCTGTTTTTT
CATFTPPTGELFF
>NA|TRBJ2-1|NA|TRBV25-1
TGTGCCAGCAGTGCCCCAAGCCTCAATGAGCAGTTCTTC
CASSAPSLNEQFF
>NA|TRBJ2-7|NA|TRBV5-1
TGCGCCAGCAAAATGGACCAGGGAGAGCAGTACTTC
CASKMDQGEQYF
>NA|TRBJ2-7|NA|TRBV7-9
TGTGCCAGCAGCTACGGTCCCGACGAGCAGTACTTC
CASSYGPDEQYF
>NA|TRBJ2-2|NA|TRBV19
TGTGCCAGTAGTATCTACCGGGAAGTCACCGGGGAGCTGTTTTTT
CASSIYREVTGELFF
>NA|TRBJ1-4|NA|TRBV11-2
TGTGCCAGCAGCTTAGGGGGGGGGTTAACTAATGAAAAACTGTTTTTT
CASSLGGGLTNEKLFF
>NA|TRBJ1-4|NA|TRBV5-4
TGTGCCAGCAGCTCGACGGGGTATGCTAATGAAAAACTGTTTTTT
CASSSTGYANEKLFF
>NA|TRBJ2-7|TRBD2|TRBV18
TGTGCCAGCACCAATAGCGGGGAAGGCTACGAGCAGTACTTC
CASTNSGEGYEQYF
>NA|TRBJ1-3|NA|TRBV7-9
TGTGCCAGCAGCCTCGGTAGGACCATATATTTT
CASSLGRTIYF
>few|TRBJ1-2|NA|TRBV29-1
TGCAGCGTTGAAGACCCCGCGCAGGGTTATGGCTACACCTTC
CSVEDPAQGYGYTF
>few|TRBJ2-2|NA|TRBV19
TGTGCCAGTAGTATAGGGGAAGCAACCGGGGAGCTGTTTTTT
CASSIGEATGELFF
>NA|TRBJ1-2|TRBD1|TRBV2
TGTGCCAGCAGCGCAAGGCAGGGGGCCGGGGGCTACACCTTC
CASSARQGAGGYTF
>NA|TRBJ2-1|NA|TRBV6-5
TGTGCCAGCAGTTACTCGGGAGGAACCTACAATGAGCAGTTCTTC
CASSYSGGTYNEQFF
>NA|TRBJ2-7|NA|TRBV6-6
TGTGCCAGCAGTGGGCTCTCGGAAGAGCAGTACTTC
CASSGLSEEQYF
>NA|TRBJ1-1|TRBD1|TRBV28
TGTGCCAGCAGCCCAATCGGGACAGCCGGTGAAGCTTTCTTT
CASSPIGTAGEAFF
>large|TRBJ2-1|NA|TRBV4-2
TGTGCCAGCAGCCAAGATCCCGGGTCCGCCGAGCAGTTCTTC
CASSQDPGSAEQFF
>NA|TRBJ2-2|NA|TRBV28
TGTGCCAGCACGTGGGGGGCGGGCGGGGAGCTGTTTTTT
CASTWGAGGELFF
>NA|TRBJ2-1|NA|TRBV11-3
TGTGCCAGCAGCTTATCTAGTCTTAATGAGCAGTTCTTC
CASSLSSLNEQFF
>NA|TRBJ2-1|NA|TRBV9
TGTGCCAGCAGCGTAGATCAGCGGCTAAATCCCGACAATGAGCAGTTCTTC
CASSVDQRLNPDNEQFF
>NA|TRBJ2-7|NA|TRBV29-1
TGCAGCGCCCTCTTAAACTCCTACGAGCAGTACTTC
CSALLNSYEQYF
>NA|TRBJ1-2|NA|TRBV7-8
TGTGCCAGCAGCTTAGATCTCCGGATCTATGGCTACACCTTC
CASSLDLRIYGYTF
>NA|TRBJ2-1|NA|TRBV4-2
TGTGCCAGCAGCCAAGATCCCCAACCCACCCCGACAGGTGAGCAGTTCTTC
CASSQDPQPTPTGEQFF
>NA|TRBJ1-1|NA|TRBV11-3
TGTGCCAGCAGCTTAGGCAGGTCCTTGAACACTGAAGCTTTCTTT
CASSLGRSLNTEAFF
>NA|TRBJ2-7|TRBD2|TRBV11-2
TGTGCCAGCAGCCTCCTGGGAGGGGCGGGAGAGCAGTACTTC
CASSLLGGAGEQYF
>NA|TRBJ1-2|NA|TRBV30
TGTGCCTGGAACCGAGCGGGGGATGGCTACACCTTC
CAWNRAGDGYTF
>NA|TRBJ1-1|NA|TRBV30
TGTGCCTGGAAGTGGTACAGTCCTGACACTGAAGCTTTCTTT
CAWKWYSPDTEAFF
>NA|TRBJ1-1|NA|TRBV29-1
TGCAGCGTTGAAGTGGGGGTCGGCACTGAAGCTTTCTTT
CSVEVGVGTEAFF
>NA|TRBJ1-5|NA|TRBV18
TGTGCCAGCTCAAAGGGGGACAATCAGCCCCAGCATTTT
CASSKGDNQPQHF
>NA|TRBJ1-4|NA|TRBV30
TGTGCCTGGCACGGGGCATGGAATGAAAAACTGTTTTTT
CAWHGAWNEKLFF
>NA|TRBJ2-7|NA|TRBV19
TGTGCCAGTAGCTCCGATCGACAGGGAGGATCCTACGAGCAGTACTTC
CASSSDRQGGSYEQYF
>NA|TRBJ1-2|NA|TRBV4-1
TGCGCCAGCAGCCAAGATCCGGGGCGCGCAGGGGGCTACACCTTC
CASSQDPGRAGGYTF